These 15 T cell receptor beta chains originate from one sample sequenced in a study of blood T cell repertoires in COVID-19. Assay: immunoSEQ multiplex PCR; the TCRdb copy retains only in-frame clones and omits some. The table lists 130,000 to 150,000 clones, 84% of them singletons. Specimen: PBMCs or T cells enriched from blood (not recorded which). These receptors were taken from a woman aged 45 to 65 who had been exposed to COVID-19.

In the case of this clone: One end of the junction is discordant with germline, which a read error may explain. The chain is built from TRBV10-1 and TRBJ1-5; D is possibly TRBD1 (6 bases). Germline assignment: CDR1 WNHNN and CDR2 SYGVQD (reference sequence). This CDR3 region has 14 residues. The CDR3 loop reads CAGSVGQSNQPQHF. CDR3 coding DNA: TGCGCCGGCAGTGTCGGACAGAGCAATCAGCCCCAGCATTTT.

The rearrangement joins TRBV5-6 to TRBJ1-6, with D maybe TRBD1 (5 bases). V shed 4 bases and J shed 7 bases, with 12 bases lying between them. The germline gives CDR1 SGHDT, CDR2 YYEEEE. The CDR3 is made up of 14 amino acids. In DNA, the CDR3 is TGTGCCAGCAGCCCGGGGGTTTGGAATTCACCCCTCCACTTT. Encoded protein: CASSPGVWNSPLHF.

The chain joins TRBV6-2 or TRBV6-3 to TRBJ2-7; a weak D match, TRBD2 (6 bases). The CDR3 runs 16 residues. The V end was cut by 5 bases, the J end by 0 bases, with 17 bases between. Germline values: CDR1 MNHEY, CDR2 SVGEGT. The CDR3 loop is CASSVIDSGSSYEQYF. As DNA, the CDR3 is TGTGCCAGCAGTGTCATAGATAGCGGAAGCTCCTACGAGCAGTACTTC.

The J gene is TRBJ1-6, the V gene TRBV9, with a possible D match to TRBD1 (6 bases). Trimming shortened V by 3 bases and J by 8 bases, and 12 bases separated the two germline ends. The CDR3 contains 14 residues. The germline CDR1 and CDR2 sequences are SGDLS and YYNGEE. CDR3 nucleotide sequence: TGTGCCAGCAGCGCTAGGGGGTCGTATTCACCCCTCCACTTT. Protein product: CASSARGSYSPLHF.

The chain has TRBV3-1 (or the pseudogene TRBV3-2) and TRBJ2-3; TRBD2 might be the D (5 bases). Trimming shortened V by 5 bases and J by 0 bases, and 12 bases separated the two germline ends. Germline loops: CDR1 LGHDT, CDR2 YNNKEL (reference sequence). The CDR3 length is 15 residues. The CDR3 DNA reads as TGTGCCAGCAGCGGGGAGATGATTAGCACAGATACGCAGTATTTT. Its protein is CASSGEMISTDTQYF.

This chain uses TRBV5-4 with TRBJ2-5, with TRBD2 matching 8 bases. Germline V gene sequence: CDR1 SGHNT, CDR2 YYREEE (reference sequence). Trimming at V came to 3 bases and at J to 3 bases, leaving 4 bases not matched to a gene. CDR3 length equals 14 residues. DNA for the CDR3: TGTGCCAGCAGCTCTAGAGCGGGAGAAGAGACCCAGTACTTC. Translation: CASSSRAGEETQYF.

The chain couples TRBV6-5 to TRBJ2-4, with 11 nucleotides matching TRBD2. The V and J ends lost 5 bases and 5 bases, in that order; junction bases with no gene match: 5. This CDR3 region has 15 residues. Looked up from germline, CDR1 is MNHEY and CDR2 is SVGAGI. CDR3 sequence reads: CASSTSGGSQNIQYF. The CDR3 DNA follows: TGTGCCAGCAGTACTAGCGGGGGCTCCCAAAACATTCAGTACTTC.

This rearrangement joins TRBV9 to TRBJ2-1; possibly TRBD1 for D (6 bases). V was cut by 3 bases and J by 5 bases, with 18 bases left in between. The germline gives CDR1 SGDLS, CDR2 YYNGEE. The CDR3 sequence is 16 residues long. The CDR3 DNA is TGTGCCAGCAGCGAGGGCCCCGGACAGCCGAACAATGAGCAGTTCTTC. It codes for CASSEGPGQPNNEQFF.

The rearrangement uses TRBV29-1 and TRBJ1-5; 8 nucleotides line up with TRBD1. The CDR3 extends over 13 amino acids. Germline lookup yields CDR1 SQVTM and CDR2 ANQGSEA. V lost 3 bases and J lost 6; bases outside the gene matches: 4. CDR3 region: CSVESGGGQPQHF. The DNA of the CDR3 is TGCAGCGTTGAGTCAGGGGGCGGTCAGCCCCAGCATTTT.

The chain couples TRBV19 to TRBJ1-2; 7 bases align to TRBD1. This CDR3 region has 15 residues. Germline-derived CDR1 and CDR2 are LNHDA and SQIVND (reference sequence). V trimming: 5 bases; J trimming: 8 bases; junction bases outside the gene matches: 14. In DNA, the CDR3 is TGTGCCAGTAGTGCCCTCGCCGGGACAGTGGGGGGCTACACCTTC. It yields the protein CASSALAGTVGGYTF.

The V and J genes are TRBV29-1 and TRBJ1-4; 12 bases are a match to TRBD1. This CDR3 contains 13 residues. In germline, CDR1 is SQVTM, CDR2 ANQGSEA. Trimming cost V 7 bases and J 12 bases; bases outside gene matches: 9. The DNA of the CDR3 is TGCAGCGCCTGCCGGGACAGGGGGCAAGAACTGTTTTTT. Its translation is CSACRDRGQELFF.

V gene TRBV5-5 combines with J gene TRBJ2-5; 9 bases map to TRBD1. The CDR3 has 16 residues. The V and J ends lost 4 bases and 1 base, in that order; junction bases with no gene match: 8. CDR1 is SGHKS and CDR2 is YYEKEE in the germline V gene (reference sequence). The CDR3 DNA is TGTGCCAGCAGCGGGACAGGGAAGGGGTTCCAAGAGACCCAGTACTTC. Protein product: CASSGTGKGFQETQYF. The variable domain in full, with the rest retrieved from reference TRBV5-5 and TRBJ2-5, is DAGVTQSPTHLIKTRGQQVTLRCSPISGHKSVSWYQQVLGQGPQFIFQYYEKEERGRGNFPDRFSARQFPNYSSELNVNALLLGDSALYLCASSGTGKGFQETQYFGPGTRLLVL.

In this sample, this clone turned up a few times. The chain combines TRBV6-5 with TRBJ1-6, with no clear D. V lost 2 bases to trimming and J lost 10 bases, with 6 bases between them. The CDR3 is 12 amino acids. Germline V CDR1 and CDR2: MNHEY, SVGAGI. As DNA, the CDR3 is TGTGCCAGCAGTTACAGAGGGTCACCCCTCCACTTT. Protein product: CASSYRGSPLHF.

The chain has TRBV7-2 and TRBJ2-2; 10 nucleotides match TRBD2. CDR3 length: 16 amino acids. Germline trimming cut 1 base from V and 7 bases from J; bases unmatched to any gene: 6. The germline gives CDR1 SGHTA, CDR2 FQGNSA. The CDR3: CASSLGLAGDVGELFF. CDR3 sequence (DNA): TGTGCCAGCAGCTTAGGGCTAGCGGGAGACGTCGGGGAGCTGTTTTTT.

The V and J genes are TRBV6-5 and TRBJ2-7; D unclear. The CDR3 runs to 12 residues. CDR1 and CDR2 (germline): MNHEY, SVGAGI. Deletions cut 6 bases from V and 6 bases from J, with 12 bases between. The CDR3 region is CASRQLLGEQYF. In DNA, the CDR3 is TGTGCCAGCAGGCAACTTCTTGGCGAGCAGTACTTC.